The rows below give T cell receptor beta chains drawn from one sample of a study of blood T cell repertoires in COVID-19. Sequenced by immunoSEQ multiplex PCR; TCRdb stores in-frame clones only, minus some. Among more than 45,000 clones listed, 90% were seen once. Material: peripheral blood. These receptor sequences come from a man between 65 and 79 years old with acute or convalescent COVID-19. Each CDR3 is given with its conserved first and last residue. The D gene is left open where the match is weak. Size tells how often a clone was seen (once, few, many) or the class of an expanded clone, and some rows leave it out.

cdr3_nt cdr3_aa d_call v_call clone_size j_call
TGTGCCACCAGCAGGGGACAAGTACCTGGAAACACCATATATTTT CATSRGQVPGNTIYF NA TRBV15 once TRBJ1-3
TGTGCCAGCAGCCCGGGGACTAGCGGGGGGATCGAGCAGTACTTC CASSPGTSGGIEQYF TRBD2 TRBV4-2 NA TRBJ2-7
TGTGCCAGCAGCCGGGGATCGGCTAATGAAAAACTGTTTTTT CASSRGSANEKLFF NA TRBV7-9 NA TRBJ1-4
TGTGCCAGCAGTAAAGAGGGGAGGTATGGCTACACCTTC CASSKEGRYGYTF NA TRBV27 NA TRBJ1-2
TGTGCCAGCAGCCGTCAGAGGGCCAATCAGCCCCAGCATTTT CASSRQRANQPQHF NA TRBV7-2 NA TRBJ1-5
TGTGCCAGCAGTGAAGACAGGGGAGTATCCACAGATACGCAGTATTTT CASSEDRGVSTDTQYF TRBD1 TRBV2 NA TRBJ2-3
TGTGCCAGCAGGGAGGGGACCAGGCCGCGGGGCTACACCTTC CASREGTRPRGYTF NA TRBV2 NA TRBJ1-2
TGTGCCAGCAGCTTAACGAGTAGCGGGGGGGACAATGAGCAGTTCTTC CASSLTSSGGDNEQFF TRBD2 TRBV7-3 NA TRBJ2-1
TGTGCCACCAGTGACACAGGATCCTACGAGCAGTACTTC CATSDTGSYEQYF NA TRBV24-1 NA TRBJ2-7
TGTGCCAGCAGTTTCCGGGCTCCCCAGGGGGATGGCTACACCTTC CASSFRAPQGDGYTF TRBD1 TRBV28 NA TRBJ1-2
TGTGCCAGCAGCTTATCTACCCTGACAGGATCCTATGGCTACACCTTC CASSLSTLTGSYGYTF NA TRBV7-2 NA TRBJ1-2
TGTGCCAGCAGTGACTTCCGCTACGAGCAGTACTTC CASSDFRYEQYF NA TRBV25-1 NA TRBJ2-7
TGTGCCAGCAGCCAAGGACGGGGGGCGCGGACTGAGACCCAGTACTTC CASSQGRGARTETQYF NA TRBV9 NA TRBJ2-5
TGTGCCAGTAGTATTCGACAGAACACTGAAGCTTTCTTT CASSIRQNTEAFF NA TRBV19 NA TRBJ1-1
TGTGCCAGCAGCCAAGATCTAGGGGGACGGAACACTGAAGCTTTCTTT CASSQDLGGRNTEAFF NA TRBV4-2 NA TRBJ1-1
TGTGCCAGTAGTTTAGGGGACACCTATGGAGGAAAACTGTTTTTT CASSLGDTYGGKLFF NA TRBV19 NA TRBJ1-4
TGTGCCAGCAGTTACTCTCCCCAACCCGGGACAGATACGCAGTATTTT CASSYSPQPGTDTQYF NA TRBV6-2/TRBV6-3 NA TRBJ2-3
TGTGCCAGTAGTATAGGACAGGTCACTGAAGCTTTCTTT CASSIGQVTEAFF NA TRBV19 NA TRBJ1-1
TGTGCCACCAGGGGGGGATACACCGGGGAGCTGTTTTTT CATRGGYTGELFF NA TRBV27 NA TRBJ2-2
TGTGCCAGCAGCCCCCTCGGCGGGGCGTCCTACGAGCAGTACTTC CASSPLGGASYEQYF NA TRBV3-1/TRBV3-2 NA TRBJ2-7
TGTGCCAGCAGCTTAGCACGGCAGGGGCCCTACAATGAGCAGTTCTTC CASSLARQGPYNEQFF NA TRBV11-2 NA TRBJ2-1
TGTGCCAGCAGTGAACGGTTTGGAGCGTACACTGAAGCTTTCTTT CASSERFGAYTEAFF NA TRBV2 NA TRBJ1-1
TGTGCTAGCAGCGAACAGGTTGGGACCCAGTACTTC CASSEQVGTQYF NA TRBV7-7 once TRBJ2-5
TGTGCCAGCAGCTTGGATGGGCCGACAGGGCCCCTTGGCTACACCTTC CASSLDGPTGPLGYTF TRBD1 TRBV5-6 once TRBJ1-2
TGTGCCAGCAGCTTCCTCGCGGGGGCGAACACCGGGGAGCTGTTTTTT CASSFLAGANTGELFF TRBD2 TRBV7-8 NA TRBJ2-2
TGTGCCACGACAGTCACAGGAATAGCCAAAAACATTCAGTACTTC CATTVTGIAKNIQYF NA TRBV7-8 NA TRBJ2-4
TGTGCCAGCAGCAAACTACGTCCGCGTCGTAATTCACCCCTCCACTTT CASSKLRPRRNSPLHF NA TRBV21-1 NA TRBJ1-6
TGCGCCAGCAGCTACCTGACAGGTACAGATACGCAGTATTTT CASSYLTGTDTQYF NA TRBV5-1 NA TRBJ2-3
TGTGCCAGCAGTTTAGAAACGGGACTCCCCCCCAATCAGCCCCAGCATTTT CASSLETGLPPNQPQHF NA TRBV28 NA TRBJ1-5
TGTGCCAGCAGTGGAGGGGCGAGCAGTGGAAACACCATATATTTT CASSGGASSGNTIYF NA TRBV3-1/TRBV3-2 NA TRBJ1-3
TGTGCCAGCAGCCGACAGGGTATAAAAGAGACCCAGTACTTC CASSRQGIKETQYF TRBD1 TRBV2 NA TRBJ2-5
TGTGCCAGCAGTTCCTGGACTAGCGGGAACACAGATACGCAGTATTTT CASSSWTSGNTDTQYF TRBD2 TRBV6-5 once TRBJ2-3
TGTGCCAGCAGCTTAGGTTGGGACATGTCCTACGAGCAGTACTTC CASSLGWDMSYEQYF NA TRBV7-8 NA TRBJ2-7
TGTGCCAGCAGTCAACTTGGTAGCGGGACATATGGCTACACCTTC CASSQLGSGTYGYTF NA TRBV27 NA TRBJ1-2
TGTGCCAGCAGTTACCTCACCGGGACTAGCGGGGGAACCCAAGAGACCCAGTACTTC CASSYLTGTSGGTQETQYF TRBD2 TRBV6-2/TRBV6-3 NA TRBJ2-5
TGTGCCAGCAGCTTGAGGTGTACAGGGGAAGCTTTCTTT CASSLRCTGEAFF NA TRBV21-1 few TRBJ1-1
TGCGCCAGCAGCCAAGTACCTAGCTCCTACGAGCAGTACTTC CASSQVPSSYEQYF NA TRBV4-1 few TRBJ2-7
TGTGCCAGTAGTGCGTACAGTGTTTATAATTCACCCCTCCACTTT CASSAYSVYNSPLHF NA TRBV19 NA TRBJ1-6
TGTGCCACCAGCAGTTGGATTGCAGGGGCCAGCAATCAGCCCCAGCATTTT CATSSWIAGASNQPQHF NA TRBV15 NA TRBJ1-5
TGTGCCAGCAGCCAAGGGACTAGCGGGAGGGAGACCCAGTACTTC CASSQGTSGRETQYF TRBD2 TRBV3-1/TRBV3-2 NA TRBJ2-5
TGTGCCTGGAGGTACGGGGTTGGCTACACCTTC CAWRYGVGYTF NA TRBV30 NA TRBJ1-2
TGCGCCAGCAGCCCCGCGGGGGGGACTAGCACAGATACGCAGTATTTT CASSPAGGTSTDTQYF TRBD2 TRBV4-1 NA TRBJ2-3
TGCAGTGCCCAATACACTGAAGCTTTCTTT CSAQYTEAFF NA TRBV20-1 NA TRBJ1-1
TGTGCCAGCAGCTTAGGACTAGTCAGAGATACGCAGTATTTT CASSLGLVRDTQYF NA TRBV7-2 NA TRBJ2-3
TGTGCCAGCAGCTCCCGGGACTCAGGAAACACAGATACGCAGTATTTT CASSSRDSGNTDTQYF NA TRBV11-2 once TRBJ2-3
TGTGCCAGCAGCTCACCCCGCCGGGACAGGGGGAGCTATGAGCAGTTCTTC CASSSPRRDRGSYEQFF TRBD1 TRBV11-2 NA TRBJ2-1
TGTGCCAGCAGCCGGAGAGCTAACTATGGCTACACCTTC CASSRRANYGYTF NA TRBV7-8 NA TRBJ1-2
TGTGCCAGCAGCTTAATGCGGACAGGGGCAAGGAGCACCGGGGAGCTGTTTTTT CASSLMRTGARSTGELFF TRBD1 TRBV7-2 NA TRBJ2-2
TGTGCCAGCAGCCAAGAGGGGGGGGAGACCCAGTACTTC CASSQEGGETQYF TRBD2 TRBV4-2 NA TRBJ2-5
TGTGCCAGTAGTTGGACAGGGGGCTTCGACGAGCAGTACTTC CASSWTGGFDEQYF TRBD1 TRBV19 NA TRBJ2-7
TGTGCCAGCAGCCAAGTGGGCGGGGGGTCCTACGAGCAGTACTTC CASSQVGGGSYEQYF TRBD2 TRBV4-2 once TRBJ2-7
TGTGCCAGCAGTCGCGCCGGGCCCCCGGGGGTTGAAAAACTGTTTTTT CASSRAGPPGVEKLFF NA TRBV28 NA TRBJ1-4
TGCGCCAGCAGCCCAGACAGGGTGCAAGAGACCCAGTACTTC CASSPDRVQETQYF TRBD1 TRBV4-3 NA TRBJ2-5
TGTGCCACCAGTGACCGAGTGGGGCAGTTCAATGAGCAGTTCTTC CATSDRVGQFNEQFF NA TRBV24-1 NA TRBJ2-1
TGTGCCAGTAGTATAGACCCCAGACAGAGCAATCAGCCCCAGCATTTT CASSIDPRQSNQPQHF NA TRBV19 few TRBJ1-5
TGTGCCAGCTCTCGCGGGACAGTTGATGGCTACACCTTC CASSRGTVDGYTF TRBD1 TRBV18 NA TRBJ1-2
TGTGCCTGGAGCGGACTCTACGAGCAGTACTTC CAWSGLYEQYF NA TRBV30 NA TRBJ2-7
TGTGCCAGCAGTCCCAGGGAGAGGGGGAAAAACATTCAGTACTTC CASSPRERGKNIQYF NA TRBV6-5 NA TRBJ2-4
TGTGCCACCAGTGATCCCACTCTCCTTTACACCTGGTGGAGGGGGCGAAGTCAGCCCCAGCATTTT CATSDPTLLYTWWRGRSQPQHF TRBD1 TRBV24-1 NA TRBJ1-5